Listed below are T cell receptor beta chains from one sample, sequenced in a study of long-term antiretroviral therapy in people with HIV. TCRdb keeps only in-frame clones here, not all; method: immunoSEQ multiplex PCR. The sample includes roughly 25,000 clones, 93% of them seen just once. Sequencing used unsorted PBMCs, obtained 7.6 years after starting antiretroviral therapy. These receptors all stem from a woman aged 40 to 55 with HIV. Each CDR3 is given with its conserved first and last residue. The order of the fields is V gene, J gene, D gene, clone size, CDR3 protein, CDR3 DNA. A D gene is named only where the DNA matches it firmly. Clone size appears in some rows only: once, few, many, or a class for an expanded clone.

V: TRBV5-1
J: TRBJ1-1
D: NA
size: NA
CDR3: CASSLGGHTEAFF
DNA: TGCGCCAGCAGCTTGGGGGGTCACACTGAAGCTTTCTTT

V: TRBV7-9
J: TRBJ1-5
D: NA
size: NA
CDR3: CASSFGSPQSNQPQHF
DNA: TGTGCCAGCAGCTTCGGATCCCCCCAGAGCAATCAGCCCCAGCATTTT

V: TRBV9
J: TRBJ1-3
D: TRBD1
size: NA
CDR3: CASSPGGRGRSARRVGNTIYF
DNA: TGTGCCAGCAGCCCAGGGGGTCGGGGGCGTTCGGCGCGGCGAGTCGGAAACACCATATATTTT

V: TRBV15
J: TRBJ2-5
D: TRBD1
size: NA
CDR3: CATSRQPGQGRFGETQYF
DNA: TGTGCCACCAGCAGGCAACCGGGACAGGGACGTTTTGGGGAGACCCAGTACTTC

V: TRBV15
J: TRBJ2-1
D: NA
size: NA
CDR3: CATSESGKSYNEQFF
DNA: TGTGCCACCAGCGAGAGTGGGAAGAGTTACAATGAGCAGTTCTTC

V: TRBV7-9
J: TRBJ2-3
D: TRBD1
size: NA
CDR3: CASRDRGKVTDTQYF
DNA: TGTGCCAGCCGAGACAGGGGCAAAGTCACAGATACGCAGTATTTT

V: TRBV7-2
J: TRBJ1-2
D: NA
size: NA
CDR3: CASSTDFYGYTF
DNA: TGTGCCAGCAGCACAGACTTTTATGGCTACACCTTC

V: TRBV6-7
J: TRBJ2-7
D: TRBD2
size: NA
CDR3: CASSYSIAGLAGGPTYEQYF
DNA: TGTGCCAGCAGTTACTCGATAGCAGGACTAGCGGGGGGGCCGACCTACGAGCAGTACTTC

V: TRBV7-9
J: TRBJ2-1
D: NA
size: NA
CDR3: CASSFSESSYNEQFF
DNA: TGTGCCAGCAGCTTCTCTGAGAGCTCCTACAATGAGCAGTTCTTC

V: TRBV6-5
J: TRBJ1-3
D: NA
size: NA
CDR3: CASSTSGIAGNTIYF
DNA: TGTGCCAGCAGTACCTCGGGGATTGCTGGAAACACCATATATTTT

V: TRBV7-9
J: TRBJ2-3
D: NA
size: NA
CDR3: CASSRAGSAGTDTQYF
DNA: TGTGCCAGCAGCCGGGCGGGGAGCGCGGGCACAGATACGCAGTATTTT

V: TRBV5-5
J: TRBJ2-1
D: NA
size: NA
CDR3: CASSLAGESYNEQFF
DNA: TGTGCCAGCAGCTTGGCAGGGGAATCCTACAATGAGCAGTTCTTC

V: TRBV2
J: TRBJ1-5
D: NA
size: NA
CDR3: CASNQEGNQPQHF
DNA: TGTGCCAGCAACCAGGAGGGGAATCAGCCCCAGCATTTT

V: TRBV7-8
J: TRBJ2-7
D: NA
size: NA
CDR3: CASSLVGADYYEQYF
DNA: TGTGCCAGCAGCTTAGTAGGAGCGGACTACTACGAGCAGTACTTC

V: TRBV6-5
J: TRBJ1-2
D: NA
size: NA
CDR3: CASAEGYGYTF
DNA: TGTGCCAGCGCAGAGGGATATGGCTACACCTTC

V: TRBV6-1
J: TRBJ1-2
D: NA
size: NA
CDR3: CASSTASQGLRGYTF
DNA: TGTGCCAGCAGTACGGCATCGCAGGGCTTGCGAGGCTACACCTTC

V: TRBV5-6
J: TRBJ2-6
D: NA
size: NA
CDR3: CASSFLGNSGANVLTF
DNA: TGTGCCAGCAGCTTTCTGGGGAACTCTGGGGCCAACGTCCTGACTTTC

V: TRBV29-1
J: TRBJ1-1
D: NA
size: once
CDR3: CSVDQAFF
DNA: TGCAGCGTTGATCAAGCTTTCTTT

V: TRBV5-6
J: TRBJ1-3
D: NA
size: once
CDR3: CASSLPTRIGNTIYF
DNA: TGTGCCAGCAGCTTGCCAACCCGGATTGGAAACACCATATATTTT

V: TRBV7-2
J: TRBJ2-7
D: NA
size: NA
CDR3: CASSLTQGRTYEQYF
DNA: TGTGCCAGCAGCTTAACACAGGGGAGGACCTACGAGCAGTACTTC

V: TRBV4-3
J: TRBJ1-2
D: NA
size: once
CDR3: CASSQFDGNYGYTF
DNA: TGCGCCAGCAGCCAATTCGACGGAAACTATGGCTACACCTTC

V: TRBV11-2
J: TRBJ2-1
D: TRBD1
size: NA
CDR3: CASSLGGTGWHEQFF
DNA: TGTGCCAGCAGCTTAGGAGGGACAGGGTGGCATGAGCAGTTCTTC

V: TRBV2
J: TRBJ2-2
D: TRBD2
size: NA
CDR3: CASGPTSGGVAGELFF
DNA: TGTGCCAGCGGACCGACTAGCGGGGGGGTCGCCGGGGAGCTGTTTTTT

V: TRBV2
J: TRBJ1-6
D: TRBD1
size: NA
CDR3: CASSVPGGYSPLHF
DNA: TGTGCCAGCAGTGTGCCAGGGGGCTATTCACCCCTCCACTTT

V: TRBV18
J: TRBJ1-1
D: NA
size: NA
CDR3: CASSPPPGRNTEAFF
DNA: TGTGCCAGCTCACCACCTCCGGGACGAAACACTGAAGCTTTCTTT

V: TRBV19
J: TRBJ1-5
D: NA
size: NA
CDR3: CASSTRMGGNQPQHF
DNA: TGTGCCAGTAGCACGAGGATGGGGGGCAATCAGCCCCAGCATTTT

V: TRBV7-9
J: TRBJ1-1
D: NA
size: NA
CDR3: CASSFGDGSWAFF
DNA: TGTGCCAGCAGCTTTGGGGACGGATCCTGGGCTTTCTTT

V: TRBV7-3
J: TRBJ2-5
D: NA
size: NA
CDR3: CASSLFGEETQYF
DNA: TGTGCCAGCAGCTTATTCGGGGAGGAGACCCAGTACTTC

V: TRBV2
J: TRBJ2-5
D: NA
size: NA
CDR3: CASNGRWETQYF
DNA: TGTGCCAGCAATGGGCGGTGGGAGACCCAGTACTTC

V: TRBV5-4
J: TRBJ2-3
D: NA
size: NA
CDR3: CASSQSGAPTDTQYF
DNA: TGTGCCAGCAGCCAATCCGGGGCCCCCACAGATACGCAGTATTTT

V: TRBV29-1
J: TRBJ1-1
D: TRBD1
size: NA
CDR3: CSALLPQGRNTEAFF
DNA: TGCAGCGCGCTCCTCCCACAGGGGAGGAACACTGAAGCTTTCTTT

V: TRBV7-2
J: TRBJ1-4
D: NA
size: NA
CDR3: CASSLVGQGGEKLFF
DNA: TGTGCCAGCAGCTTAGTCGGACAAGGGGGTGAAAAACTGTTTTTT

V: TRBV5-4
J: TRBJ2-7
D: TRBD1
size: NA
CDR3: CASSLGQGSYEQYF
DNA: TGTGCCAGCAGCTTGGGACAGGGGTCCTACGAGCAGTACTTC

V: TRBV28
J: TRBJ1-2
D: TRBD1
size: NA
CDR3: CASSAQGQGFYYGYTF
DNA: TGTGCCAGCAGTGCACAAGGACAGGGTTTCTACTATGGCTACACCTTC

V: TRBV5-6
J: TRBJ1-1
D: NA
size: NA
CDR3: CASSSFASGTEAFF
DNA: TGTGCCAGCAGCTCCTTCGCGTCCGGGACAGAAGCTTTCTTT

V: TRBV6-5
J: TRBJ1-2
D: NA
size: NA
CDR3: CASSYSGGSSNYGYTF
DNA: TGTGCCAGCAGTTACTCCGGCGGATCCTCTAACTATGGCTACACCTTC

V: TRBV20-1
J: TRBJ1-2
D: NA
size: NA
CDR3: CSATGTYGYTF
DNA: TGCAGTGCTACAGGGACCTATGGCTACACCTTC

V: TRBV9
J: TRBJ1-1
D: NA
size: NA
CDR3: CASSGEVGTEAFF
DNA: TGTGCCAGCAGCGGTGAAGTGGGCACTGAAGCTTTCTTT

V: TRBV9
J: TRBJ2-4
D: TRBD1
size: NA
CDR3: CASSPGTGANKNIQYF
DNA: TGTGCCAGCAGCCCGGGGACAGGGGCCAACAAAAACATTCAGTACTTC

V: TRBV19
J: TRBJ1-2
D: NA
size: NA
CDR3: CASHTALYGYTF
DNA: TGTGCCAGTCATACAGCCCTCTATGGCTACACCTTC

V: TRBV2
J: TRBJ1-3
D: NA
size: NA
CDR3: CASSELRSSGNTIYF
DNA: TGTGCCAGCAGTGAGCTCAGGAGCTCTGGAAACACCATATATTTT

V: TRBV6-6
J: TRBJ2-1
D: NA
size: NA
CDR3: CASSYSFNEQFF
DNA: TGTGCCAGCAGTTATTCCTTCAATGAGCAGTTCTTC

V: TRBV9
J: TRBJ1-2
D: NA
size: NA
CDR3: CASSPPGGADGYTF
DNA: TGTGCCAGCAGCCCACCGGGCGGGGCGGATGGCTACACCTTC

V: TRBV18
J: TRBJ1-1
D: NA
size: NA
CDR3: CASSGQTNTEAFF
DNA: TGTGCCAGCTCTGGACAGACGAACACTGAAGCTTTCTTT

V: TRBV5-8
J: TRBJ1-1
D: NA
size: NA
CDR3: CASSWRVTMNTEAFF
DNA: TGTGCCAGCAGCTGGAGGGTGACTATGAACACTGAAGCTTTCTTT

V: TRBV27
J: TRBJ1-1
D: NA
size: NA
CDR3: CASSSRGYTEAFF
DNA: TGTGCCAGCAGTTCTAGGGGATACACTGAAGCTTTCTTT

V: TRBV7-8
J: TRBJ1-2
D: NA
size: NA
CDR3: CASSRGGGYGYTF
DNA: TGTGCCAGCAGCCGAGGGGGGGGCTATGGCTACACCTTC

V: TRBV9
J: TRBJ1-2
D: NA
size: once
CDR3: CASSDVQGGYGYTF
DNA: TGTGCCAGCAGCGATGTCCAGGGTGGCTATGGCTACACCTTC

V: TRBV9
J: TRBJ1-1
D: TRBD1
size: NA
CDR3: CASSVAQGGTEAFF
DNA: TGTGCCAGCAGCGTAGCGCAGGGGGGCACTGAAGCTTTCTTT

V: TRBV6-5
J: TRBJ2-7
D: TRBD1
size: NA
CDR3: CASKRQGADEQYF
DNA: TGTGCCAGCAAGCGACAGGGGGCCGACGAGCAGTACTTC

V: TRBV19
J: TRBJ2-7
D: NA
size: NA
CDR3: CASGSRGSYEQYF
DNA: TGTGCCAGTGGGTCGAGGGGTTCCTACGAGCAGTACTTC